The 25 T cell receptor beta chains in this list originate from one sample, sequenced in a study of regulatory T cells in long-lasting Graves disease. Specified time point: persistent/refractory GD, antithyroid drugs over 5 years with positive TRAb. The TCR library was prepared using RNA isolated from PBMCs. Building of the TCR beta libraries involved iRepertoire HTBI primers and Arm-PCR of CDR3 regions. TCRdb reprocessed the multiplex PCR reads with MiXCR, giving one entry per CDR3 protein. The sample includes hundreds of thousands of distinct CDR3 sequences, about 20% seen only once; the top ten take 6.5% to 10%. Sample: peripheral blood mononuclear cells (PBMCs), taken when the disease was refractory, from a patient treated with antithyroid drugs. The receptor set was obtained from a female donor with Graves disease.

This clonotype was seen ten or more times. The chain combines TRBV11-2 with TRBJ1-2; 11 bases line up with TRBD1. Trimming at V came to 4 bases and at J to 8 bases, leaving 12 bases not matched to a gene. There are 16 residues in the CDR3. The germline CDR1 and CDR2 sequences are SGHAT and FQNNGV. The CDR3 loop is CASSSTGTGGLGGYTF. The CDR3 DNA follows: TGTGCCAGCAGCTCCACCGGGACAGGGGGTTTAGGGGGCTACACCTTC.

This clonotype was seen ten or more times. The genes are TRBV27 and TRBJ1-5, with a possible D match to TRBD1 (6 bases). The V end lost 6 bases, the J end lost 2 bases, and 17 bases lay between the germline ends. CDR3 size: 16 residues. Germline assignment: CDR1 MNHEY and CDR2 SMNVEV (reference sequence). Here the CDR3 reads CASSRDIRAGNQPQHF. The CDR3 DNA reads TGTGCCAGCAGCCGGGACATCCGGGCGGGCAATCAGCCCCAGCATTTT.

Many counts were recorded for this clonotype. The DNA for the CDR3 is TGTGCCAGCAGGGGAGGACAGGGGGCTCATCAGCCCCAGCATTTT. Its protein product is CASRGGQGAHQPQHF. This chain connects TRBV28 to TRBJ1-5, with 11 bases that match TRBD1. CDR1 and CDR2 (germline): MDHEN, SYDVKM. V lost 6 bases and J lost 5; bases outside the gene matches: 6. The length of the CDR3 is 15 residues.

This clonotype was detected many times. The J gene is TRBJ2-5, the V gene TRBV3-1; no definite D call. Deletions cut 4 bases from V and 3 bases from J, with 12 bases between. The CDR3 covers 14 residues. The germline CDR1 and CDR2 sequences are LGHDT and YNNKEL (reference sequence). The CDR3 DNA reads as TGTGCCAGCAGCCCATGGACGGTCAAAGAGACCCAGTACTTC. Amino acids: CASSPWTVKETQYF.

This chain joins TRBV7-9 and TRBJ2-4; 9 nucleotides align to TRBD2. The junction had 7 bases not matched to a gene; V was cut back by 4 bases and J by 6 bases. Germline CDR1 SEHNR, CDR2 FQNEAQ (reference sequence). The CDR3 loop spans 15 amino acids. The CDR3 DNA reads as TGTGCCAGCAGCTCCTTTAGCGGGGGAGGAAACATTCAGTACTTC. Translation gives CASSSFSGGGNIQYF. The full variable domain, its missing parts supplied by reference TRBV7-9 and TRBJ2-4, is DTGVSQNPRHKITKRGQNVTFRCDPISEHNRLYWYRQTLGQGPEFLTYFQNEAQLEKSRLLSDRFSAERPKGSFSTLEIQRTEQGDSAMYLCASSSFSGGGNIQYFGAGTRLSVL.

The V gene is TRBV29-1, the J gene TRBJ2-7; tentatively, D is TRBD1 (5 bases). This CDR3 contains 12 residues. V was shortened by 6 bases and J by 3 bases, with 12 bases between the two germline ends. Germline V gene lookup returns CDR1 SQVTM and CDR2 ANQGSEA. CDR3 coding DNA: TGCAGCGTCCGACAGAGCTACTACGAGCAGTACTTC. Translated: CSVRQSYYEQYF.

The sample holds many counts of this clonotype. The V and J genes are TRBV6-9 and TRBJ1-2; D is perhaps TRBD1 (6 bases). Germline lookup yields CDR1 MNHGY and CDR2 SVAAGI. Trimming took off 4 bases at V and 7 bases at J, with 16 bases between the two ends. The CDR3 runs 14 residues. The CDR3 nucleotides are TGTGCCAGCAGTTCACAGGGATTTTCGGGTGGCTACACCTTC. This sequence encodes CASSSQGFSGGYTF.

In this sample, this clonotype turned up many times. Mismatch with germline at one junction end may stem from a read error. The chain has TRBV7-6 and TRBJ2-2; D not resolved. From germline, CDR1 is SGHVS and CDR2 FNYEAQ. The CDR3 loop spans 12 amino acids. Here the CDR3 reads CASSTRTGELFF. The CDR3 DNA sequence: TGCGCCAGCAGCACCCGTACCGGGGAGCTGTTTTTT.

The chain joins TRBV30 to TRBJ2-7, with D maybe TRBD1 (6 bases). Trimming stripped 2 bases from V and 3 bases from J, with 26 bases between. The CDR3 length is 18 residues. CDR1 and CDR2 from the germline V gene are GTSNPN and SVGIG (reference sequence). DNA of the CDR3: TGTGCCTGGAGTCCTGGGGCAGGGGCCCAAATTTTCGGCTACGAGCAGTACTTC. Translation gives CAWSPGAGAQIFGYEQYF.

In this sample, this clonotype turned up a few times. The gene calls are TRBV7-2 and TRBJ2-7; 10 bases line up with TRBD2. CDR3 length: 17 residues. Germline V gene lookup returns CDR1 SGHTA and CDR2 FQGNSA. Unmatched junction bases numbered 16, after V lost 4 bases and J lost 7 bases. The DNA for the CDR3 is TGTGCCAGCAGCTCCAAACCTAGCGGGGGTAGCTCCTGGGAGCAGTACTTC. Translating it yields CASSSKPSGGSSWEQYF.

This chain links TRBV6-2 or TRBV6-3 with TRBJ2-7; TRBD2 agrees at 11 bases. With V trimmed by 6 bases and J by 2 bases, 6 bases remained unmatched. Germline V gene sequence: CDR1 MNHEY, CDR2 SVGEGT. The CDR3 runs to 15 residues. CDR3 sequence (DNA): TGTGCCAGCAGGGGTGGGACTAGCGGTACCTACGAGCAGTACTTC. Encoded protein: CASRGGTSGTYEQYF.

The table lists this clonotype with a count of one. This may arise from a read error, as a much more abundant clone is one base away. This chain joins TRBV3-1 and TRBJ1-6, with a possible D match to TRBD1 (5 bases). The CDR3 sequence is 15 residues long. The ends were cut back, 5 bases at V and 5 bases at J, with 13 bases in the middle. Germline CDR1 LGHDT, CDR2 YNNKEL (reference sequence). The CDR3 loop reads CASSSTDFHNSPLHF. Here the CDR3 DNA reads TGTGCCAGCAGCTCGACAGATTTTCATAATTCACCCCTCCACTTT. Full variable domain (remainder filled in from reference TRBV3-1 and TRBJ1-6): DTAVSQTPKYLVTQMGNDKSIKCEQNLGHDTMYWYKQDSKKFLKIMFSYNNKELIINETVPNRFSPKSPDKAHLNLHINSLELGDSAVYFCASSSTDFHNSPLHFGNGTRLTVT.

This clonotype was observed many times. The chain combines TRBV28 with TRBJ2-7; no firm D call. V dropped 7 bases and J dropped 3 bases, with 19 bases sitting between them. CDR3 length: 15 amino acids. Germline V CDR1 and CDR2: MDHEN, SYDVKM. The CDR3: CASNGNDLRLYEQYF. Here the CDR3 DNA reads TGTGCCAGCAATGGTAATGACCTTAGGCTCTACGAGCAGTACTTC.

This clonotype was found many times. This chain connects TRBV6-5 to TRBJ1-2, with TRBD1 as a possible D gene (5 bases). The CDR3 runs to 14 residues. CDR1 MNHEY and CDR2 SVGAGI come from the germline V gene. The germline V and J ends were trimmed by 2 bases and 6 bases, with 13 bases remaining between them. In DNA form, the CDR3 reads TGTGCCAGCAGTTACCGAGGGGTTTTCGATGGCTACACCTTC. This gives the protein CASSYRGVFDGYTF.

This clonotype was found many times. V is TRBV12-3 or TRBV12-4 and J is TRBJ1-4, with D possibly matching TRBD1 (6 bases). V was shortened by 3 bases and J by 8 bases, with 13 bases between the two germline ends. The CDR3 contains 14 residues. The CDR3 region is CASSFVQDSEKLFF. CDR3 nucleotide sequence: TGTGCCAGCAGTTTCGTTCAGGACAGCGAAAAACTGTTTTTT.

Here the CDR3 DNA reads TGTGCCAGCAGCTTCCCAGGGGGCGAGAACACTGAAGCTTTCTTT. It codes for CASSFPGGENTEAFF. V gene TRBV7-9 combines with J gene TRBJ1-1; 8 bases line up with TRBD1. The CDR3 length is 15 residues. Germline CDR1 and CDR2: SEHNR and FQNEAQ (reference sequence). V shed 3 bases and J 1 base; nucleotides not matched to a gene: 4.

This clonotype has ten or more counts. V is TRBV7-9 and J is TRBJ2-2, with 11 bases fitting TRBD2. The trim removed 2 bases at V and 9 bases at J, leaving 5 bases unmatched. This CDR3 spans 15 amino acids. Germline CDR1 reads SEHNR; CDR2 reads FQNEAQ (reference sequence). The CDR3: CASSLTSGRLWELFF. As DNA, the CDR3 is TGTGCCAGCAGCTTAACTAGCGGGAGACTGTGGGAGCTGTTTTTT.

Ten or more counts support this clonotype. Here the CDR3 reads CASRGTGPFGEQYF. CDR3 in DNA: TGTGCCAGCAGGGGGACAGGACCCTTTGGGGAGCAGTACTTC. The chain is built from TRBV6-1 and TRBJ2-7, with TRBD1 identical over 8 bases. CDR3 length equals 14 residues. V shed 6 bases, J shed 7 bases, and the junction held 11 bases outside the gene matches. The germline CDR1 and CDR2 sequences are MNHNS and SASEGT.

This clonotype appeared many times. The rearrangement uses TRBV7-9 and TRBJ2-7; 11 positions agree with TRBD2. The J segment lost 1 base and the V segment lost 5 bases, leaving 7 bases of the junction unmatched. Looked up from germline, CDR1 is SEHNR and CDR2 is FQNEAQ (reference sequence). The CDR3 loop spans 16 amino acids. CDR3 DNA sequence: TGTGCCAGCAGCCCGCCCACTAGCGGGAGATCCTACGAGCAGTACTTC. Translating it yields CASSPPTSGRSYEQYF.

The chain recombines TRBV15 with TRBJ2-4; D remains ambiguous. The V gene's germline CDR1 is LNHNV and CDR2 YYDKDF (reference sequence). The CDR3 consists of 14 residues. V lost 0 bases and J 1 base, leaving 4 bases between the germline ends. This chain's CDR3 is CATSRDRAKNIQYF. CDR3 DNA: TGTGCCACCAGCAGAGATAGGGCCAAAAACATTCAGTACTTC. The full variable domain, in which reference TRBV15 and TRBJ2-4 provide the parts outside the CDR3, is DAMVIQNPRYQVTQFGKPVTLSCSQTLNHNVMYWYQQKSSQAPKLLFHYYDKDFNNEADTPDNFQSRRPNTSFCFLDIRSPGLGDTAMYLCATSRDRAKNIQYFGAGTRLSVL.

This chain joins TRBV5-6 and TRBJ2-7; maybe TRBD1 (5 bases). Germline V gene lookup returns CDR1 SGHDT and CDR2 YYEEEE. The CDR3 has 18 amino acids. With 4 bases removed from V and 0 bases from J, the gap between germline ends came to 23 bases. In nucleotides, the CDR3 is TGTGCCAGCAGCCACCTTGGCAGGGCAGCCCCACCCTCCTACGAGCAGTACTTC. Its protein product is CASSHLGRAAPPSYEQYF.

This clonotype was counted a few times. The chain employs TRBV7-9 and TRBJ2-7; 11 bases are shared with TRBD1. From germline, CDR1 is SEHNR and CDR2 FQNEAQ (reference sequence). Germline trimming cut 5 bases from V and 4 bases from J; bases unmatched to any gene: 4. The CDR3 is 14 amino acids. CDR3 bases: TGTGCCAGCAGCGGACAGGGGGCTTTGTACGAGCAGTACTTC. It yields the protein CASSGQGALYEQYF.

In regard to this clonotype: This could be a read error, since a much larger clone is one nucleotide away. The chain uses TRBV7-2 and TRBJ2-7, with D perhaps TRBD1 (7 bases). Germline loops: CDR1 SGHTA, CDR2 FQGNSA. V was pared by 3 bases and J by 2 bases, with 20 bases between. The CDR3 is 17 amino acids. The CDR3 sequence is CASSFLGRDSFPYEQYF. The CDR3 bases are TGTGCCAGCAGCTTCCTAGGGCGGGACAGTTTCCCCTACGAGCAGTACTTC.

This clonotype was picked up a small number of times. This sequence joins TRBV30 and TRBJ1-2; 7 bases map to TRBD1. Trimming removed 2 bases from V and 3 bases from J; junction bases left unmatched: 6. The germline gives CDR1 GTSNPN, CDR2 SVGIG (reference sequence). This CDR3 is 14 amino acids long. CDR3 region: CAWSPGGGDYGYTF. CDR3 in DNA: TGTGCCTGGAGTCCAGGAGGGGGCGACTATGGCTACACCTTC.

This clonotype appeared many times. The chain uses TRBV28 and TRBJ1-5; D gene uncertain. Germline CDR1 and CDR2: MDHEN and SYDVKM. V shed 6 bases and J shed 2 bases, with 11 bases lying between them. The length of the CDR3 is 14 residues. The CDR3 loop reads CASRGGYGNQPQHF. CDR3 DNA sequence: TGTGCCAGCAGGGGCGGTTATGGCAATCAGCCCCAGCATTTT.